The clone carrying this T cell receptor (beta chain) was seen repeatedly, ten times or more. Its target is not known. This record belongs to a study of T cells in Graves' hyperthyroidism and ophthalmopathy. Study-level background: It was at initial diagnosis, before any treatment, that peripheral blood was collected. Overall study findings and caveats: The authors' 13 V-J model separated ophthalmopathy from stable hyperthyroidism. Progression to ophthalmopathy was predicted a median of about 6.6 months early.

The germline CDR1 and CDR2 sequences are MDHEN and SYDVKM. V trimming: 5 bases; J trimming: 6 bases; junction bases outside the gene matches: 10. This CDR3 is 16 amino acids long. Lactation, pregnancy, other autoimmune disease or uncontrolled infection led to exclusion of patients. RNA transcripts served as the template for amplifying TCR beta CDR3 regions. The TCR CDR3 first-round RT-PCR relied on the HTBI primer set. Each CDR3 protein is one row after TCRdb ran MiXCR on the multiplex PCR reads. The sample has roughly 250,000 distinct CDR3 sequences, roughly 22% seen once; the top ten hold around 60%.

V usage is TRBV28 and J usage is TRBJ2-1, with TRBD2 identical over 10 bases. Sample: blood. The receptor's source is a man aged 25-40 years with Graves' ophthalmopathy. This CDR3 reads CASSVTASGSSNEQFF. The CDR3 DNA reads TGTGCCAGCAGTGTAACCGCTAGCGGGAGTAGCAATGAGCAGTTCTTC.